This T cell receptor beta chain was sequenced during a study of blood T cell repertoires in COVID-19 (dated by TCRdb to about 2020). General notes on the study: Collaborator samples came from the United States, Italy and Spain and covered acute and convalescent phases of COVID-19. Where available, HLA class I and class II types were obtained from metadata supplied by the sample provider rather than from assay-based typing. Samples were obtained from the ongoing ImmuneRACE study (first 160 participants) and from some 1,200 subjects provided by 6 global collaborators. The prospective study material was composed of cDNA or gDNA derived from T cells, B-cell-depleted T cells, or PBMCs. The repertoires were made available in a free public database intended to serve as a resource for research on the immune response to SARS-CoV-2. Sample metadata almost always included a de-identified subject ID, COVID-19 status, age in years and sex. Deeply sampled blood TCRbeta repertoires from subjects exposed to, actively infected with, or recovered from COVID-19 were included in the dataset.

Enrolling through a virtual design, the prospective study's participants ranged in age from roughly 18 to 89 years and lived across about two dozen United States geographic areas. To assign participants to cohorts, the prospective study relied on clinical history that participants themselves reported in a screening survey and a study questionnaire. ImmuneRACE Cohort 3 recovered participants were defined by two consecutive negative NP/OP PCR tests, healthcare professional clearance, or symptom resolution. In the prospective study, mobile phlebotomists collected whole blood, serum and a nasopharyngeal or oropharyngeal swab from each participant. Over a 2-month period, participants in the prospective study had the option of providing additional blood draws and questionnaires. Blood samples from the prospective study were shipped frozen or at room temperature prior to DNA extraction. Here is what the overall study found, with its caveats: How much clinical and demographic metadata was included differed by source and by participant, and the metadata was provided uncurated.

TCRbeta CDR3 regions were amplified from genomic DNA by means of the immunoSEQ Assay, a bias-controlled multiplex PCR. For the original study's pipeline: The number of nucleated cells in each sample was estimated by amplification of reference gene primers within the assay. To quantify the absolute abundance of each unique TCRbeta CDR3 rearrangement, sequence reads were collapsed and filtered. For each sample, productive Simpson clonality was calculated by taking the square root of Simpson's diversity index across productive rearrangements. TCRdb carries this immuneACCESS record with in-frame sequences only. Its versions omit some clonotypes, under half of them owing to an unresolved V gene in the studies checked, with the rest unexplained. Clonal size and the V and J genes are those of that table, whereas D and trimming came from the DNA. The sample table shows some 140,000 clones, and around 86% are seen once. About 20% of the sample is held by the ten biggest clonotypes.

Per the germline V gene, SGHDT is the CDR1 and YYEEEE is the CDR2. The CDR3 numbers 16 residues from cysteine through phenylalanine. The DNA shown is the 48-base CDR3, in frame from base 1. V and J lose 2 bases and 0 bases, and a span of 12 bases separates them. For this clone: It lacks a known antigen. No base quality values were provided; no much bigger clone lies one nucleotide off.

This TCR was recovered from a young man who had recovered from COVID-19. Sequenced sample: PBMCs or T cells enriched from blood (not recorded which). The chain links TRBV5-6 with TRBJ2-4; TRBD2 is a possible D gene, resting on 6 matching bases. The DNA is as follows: TGTGCCAGCAGCTTACCGGGAGAGAGAGCCAAAAACATTCAGTACTTC. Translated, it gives CASSLPGERAKNIQYF. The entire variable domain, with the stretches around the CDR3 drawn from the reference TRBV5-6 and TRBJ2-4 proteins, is DAGVTQSPTHLIKTRGQQVTLRCSPKSGHDTVSWYQQALGQGPQFIFQYYEEEERQRGNFPDRFSGHQFPNYSSELNVNALLLGDSALYLCASSLPGERAKNIQYFGAGTRLSVL.